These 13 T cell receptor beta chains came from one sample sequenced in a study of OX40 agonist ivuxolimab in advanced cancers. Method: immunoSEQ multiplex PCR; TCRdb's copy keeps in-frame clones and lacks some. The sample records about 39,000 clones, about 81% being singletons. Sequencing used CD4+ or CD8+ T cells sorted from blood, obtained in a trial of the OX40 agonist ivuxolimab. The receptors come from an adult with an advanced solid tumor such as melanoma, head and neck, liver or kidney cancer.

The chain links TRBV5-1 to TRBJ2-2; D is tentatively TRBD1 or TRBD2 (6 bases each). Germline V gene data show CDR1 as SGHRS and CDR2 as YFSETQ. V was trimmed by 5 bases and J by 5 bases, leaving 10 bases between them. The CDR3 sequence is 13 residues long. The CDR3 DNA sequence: TGCGCCAGCAGAGGGGGGCATACCGGGGAGCTGTTTTTT. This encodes CASRGGHTGELFF.

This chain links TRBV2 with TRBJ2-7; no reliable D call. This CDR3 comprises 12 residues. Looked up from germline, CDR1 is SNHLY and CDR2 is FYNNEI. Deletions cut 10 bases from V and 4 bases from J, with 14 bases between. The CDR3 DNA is TGTGCCACGAAACAGCAGGTTTACGAGCAGTACTTC. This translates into CATKQQVYEQYF.

The CDR3 DNA reads TGTGCCAGCAGCTTAGCGGGAAGGGGCGAGCAGTACTTC. The encoded protein is CASSLAGRGEQYF. This chain joins TRBV7-7 and TRBJ2-7; TRBD1 might be the D (5 bases). The V end was cut by 0 bases, the J end by 6 bases, with 9 bases between. Germline CDR1 is SSHAT and CDR2 is FNYEAQ (reference sequence). The length of the CDR3 is 13 residues.

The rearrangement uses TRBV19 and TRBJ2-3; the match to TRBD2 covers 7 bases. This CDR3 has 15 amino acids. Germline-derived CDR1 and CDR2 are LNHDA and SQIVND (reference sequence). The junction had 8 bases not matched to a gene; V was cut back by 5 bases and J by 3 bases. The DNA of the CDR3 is TGTGCCAGTAGTTCCCAGCGGGGAGGTACAGATACGCAGTATTTT. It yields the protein CASSSQRGGTDTQYF.

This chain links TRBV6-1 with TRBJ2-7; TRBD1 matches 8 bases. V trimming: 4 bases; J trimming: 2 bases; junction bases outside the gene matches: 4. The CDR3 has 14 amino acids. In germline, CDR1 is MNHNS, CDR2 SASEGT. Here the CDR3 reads CASSGGQGPYEQYF. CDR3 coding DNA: TGTGCCAGCAGTGGTGGACAGGGCCCCTACGAGCAGTACTTC.

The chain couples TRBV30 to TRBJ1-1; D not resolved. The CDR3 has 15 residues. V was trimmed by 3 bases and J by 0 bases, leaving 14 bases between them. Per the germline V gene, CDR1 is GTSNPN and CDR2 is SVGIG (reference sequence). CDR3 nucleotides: TGTGCCTGGAGGAGATTCGGTACAGTGAACACTGAAGCTTTCTTT. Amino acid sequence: CAWRRFGTVNTEAFF.

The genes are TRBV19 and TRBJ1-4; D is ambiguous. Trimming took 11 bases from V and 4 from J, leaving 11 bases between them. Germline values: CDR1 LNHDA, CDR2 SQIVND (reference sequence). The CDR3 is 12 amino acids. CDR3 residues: CASRGDNEKLFF. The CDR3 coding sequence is TGTGCCTCACGAGGTGATAATGAAAAACTGTTTTTT.

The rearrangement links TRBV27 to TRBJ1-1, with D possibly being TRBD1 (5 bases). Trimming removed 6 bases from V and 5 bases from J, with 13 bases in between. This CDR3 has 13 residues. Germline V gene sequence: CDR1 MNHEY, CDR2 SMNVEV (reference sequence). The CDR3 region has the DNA TGTGCCAGCAGCCGTTATGAGGGGACTGAAGCTTTCTTT. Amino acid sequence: CASSRYEGTEAFF.

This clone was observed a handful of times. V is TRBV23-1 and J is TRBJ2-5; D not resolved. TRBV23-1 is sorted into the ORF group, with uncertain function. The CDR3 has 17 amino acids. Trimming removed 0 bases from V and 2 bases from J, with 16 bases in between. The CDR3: CASSQSFLWLKQETQYF. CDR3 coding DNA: TGCGCCAGCAGTCAATCGTTCTTATGGCTAAAACAAGAGACCCAGTACTTC.

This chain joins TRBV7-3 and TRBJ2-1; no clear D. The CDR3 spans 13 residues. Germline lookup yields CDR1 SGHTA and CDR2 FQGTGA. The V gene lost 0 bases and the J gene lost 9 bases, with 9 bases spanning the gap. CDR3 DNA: TGTGCCAGCAGCTTAACAACGGCGGTTGAGCAGTTCTTC. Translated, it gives CASSLTTAVEQFF.

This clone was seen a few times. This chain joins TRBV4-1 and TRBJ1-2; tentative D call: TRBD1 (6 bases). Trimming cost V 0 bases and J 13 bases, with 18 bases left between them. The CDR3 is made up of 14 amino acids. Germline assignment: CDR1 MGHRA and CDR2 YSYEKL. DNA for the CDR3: TGCGCCAGCAGCCAAGAGGTCCCAGGGGCGAGCGGCACCTTC. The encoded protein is CASSQEVPGASGTF.

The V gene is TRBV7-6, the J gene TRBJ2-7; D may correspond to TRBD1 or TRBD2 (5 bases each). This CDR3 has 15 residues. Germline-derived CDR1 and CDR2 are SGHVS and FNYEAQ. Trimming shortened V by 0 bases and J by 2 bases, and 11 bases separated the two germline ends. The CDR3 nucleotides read TGTGCCAGCAGCTTAGCTCCGGGGCGTACCTACGAGCAGTACTTC. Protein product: CASSLAPGRTYEQYF. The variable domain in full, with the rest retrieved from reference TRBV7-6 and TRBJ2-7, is GAGVSQSPRYKVTKRGQDVALRCDPISGHVSLYWYRQALGQGPEFLTYFNYEAQQDKSGLPNDRFSAERPEGSISTLTIQRTEQRDSAMYRCASSLAPGRTYEQYFGPGTRLTVT.

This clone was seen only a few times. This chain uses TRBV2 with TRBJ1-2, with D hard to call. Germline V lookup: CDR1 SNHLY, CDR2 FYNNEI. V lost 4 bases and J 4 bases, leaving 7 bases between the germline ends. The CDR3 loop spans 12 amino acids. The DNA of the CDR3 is TGTGCCAGCAGTGTTGCAAGCTATGGCTACACCTTC. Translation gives CASSVASYGYTF.